This TCR beta chain stems from a study of CD8 T cells in Susac syndrome. Trimming cost V 4 bases and J 5 bases; bases outside gene matches: 9. The CDR3 covers 15 residues. Germline CDR1 and CDR2: LNHDA and SQIVND (reference sequence). Random hexamers served to reverse transcribe roughly 0.5 to 1 ug RNA. TCRdb re-analysed the immunoSEQ multiplex PCR reads in MiXCR, keeping a single row per CDR3 protein. The sample consists of 50,000 or so distinct CDR3 sequences, about 92% of them appearing once. Study-wide results and limits: Only a relatively small number of individuals were included in the TCR sequencing and HLA analysis.

With respect to this clonotype: Its antigen is not identified.

The rearrangement links TRBV19 to TRBJ2-7; 9 bases align to TRBD1. This receptor was taken from a human donor with multiple sclerosis. The specimen sequenced was CD8+ T cells from PBMCs. This CDR3 is CASSTIGQGLDEQYF. The CDR3 region has the DNA TGTGCCAGTAGTACCATCGGACAGGGGCTAGACGAGCAGTACTTC. Looking up the rest from reference TRBV19 and TRBJ2-7 gives the full variable domain: DGGITQSPKYLFRKEGQNVTLSCEQNLNHDAMYWYRQDPGQGLRLIYYSQIVNDFQKGDIAEGYSVSREKKESFPLTVTSAQKNPTAFYLCASSTIGQGLDEQYFGPGTRLTVT.